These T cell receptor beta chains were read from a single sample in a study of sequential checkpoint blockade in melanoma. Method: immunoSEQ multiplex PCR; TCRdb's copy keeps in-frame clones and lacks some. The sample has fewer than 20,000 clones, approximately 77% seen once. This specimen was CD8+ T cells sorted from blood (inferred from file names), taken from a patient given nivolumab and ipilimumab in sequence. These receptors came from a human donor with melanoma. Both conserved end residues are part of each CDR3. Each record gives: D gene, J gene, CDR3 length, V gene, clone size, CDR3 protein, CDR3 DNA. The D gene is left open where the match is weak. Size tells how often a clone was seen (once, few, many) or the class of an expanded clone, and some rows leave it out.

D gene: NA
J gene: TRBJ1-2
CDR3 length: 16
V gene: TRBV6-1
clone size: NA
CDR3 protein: CASSVTPSGGNYGYTF
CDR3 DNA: TGTGCCAGCAGTGTGACCCCATCCGGGGGAAACTATGGCTACACCTTC

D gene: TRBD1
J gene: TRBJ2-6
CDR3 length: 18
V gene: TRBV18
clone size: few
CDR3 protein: CASSPRGQGAYGANVLTF
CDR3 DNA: TGTGCCAGCTCACCACGGGGACAGGGGGCGTATGGGGCCAACGTCCTGACTTTC

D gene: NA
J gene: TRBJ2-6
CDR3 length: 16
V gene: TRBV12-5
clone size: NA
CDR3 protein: CASGTCRTKSGNVLTF
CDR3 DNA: TGTGCTAGTGGTACGTGCAGGACAAAGTCGGGCAACGTCCTGACTTTC

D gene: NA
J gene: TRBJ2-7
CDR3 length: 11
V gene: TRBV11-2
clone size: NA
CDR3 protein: CASSLGDEQYF
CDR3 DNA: TGTGCCAGCAGCTTAGGAGACGAGCAGTACTTC

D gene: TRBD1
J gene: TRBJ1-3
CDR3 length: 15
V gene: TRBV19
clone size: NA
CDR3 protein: CASSSTGGTGNTIYF
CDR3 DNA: TGTGCCAGTAGTTCGACAGGGGGTACTGGAAACACCATATATTTT

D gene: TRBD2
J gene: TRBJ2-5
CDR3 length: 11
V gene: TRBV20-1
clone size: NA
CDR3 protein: CSARAGGTQYF
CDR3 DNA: TGCAGTGCTAGAGCGGGGGGAACCCAGTACTTC

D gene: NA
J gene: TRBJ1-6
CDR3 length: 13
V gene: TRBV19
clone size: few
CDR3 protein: CASSIGENSPLHF
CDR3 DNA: TGTGCCAGTAGTATCGGGGAGAATTCACCCCTCCACTTT

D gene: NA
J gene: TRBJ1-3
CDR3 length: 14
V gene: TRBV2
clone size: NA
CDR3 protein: CASSEGRSGNTIYF
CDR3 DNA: TGTGCCAGCAGTGAGGGCCGCTCTGGAAACACCATATATTTT

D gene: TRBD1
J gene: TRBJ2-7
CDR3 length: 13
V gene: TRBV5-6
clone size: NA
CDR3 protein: CASSSGTGNEQYF
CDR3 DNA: TGTGCCAGCAGCTCAGGGACAGGGAACGAGCAGTACTTC

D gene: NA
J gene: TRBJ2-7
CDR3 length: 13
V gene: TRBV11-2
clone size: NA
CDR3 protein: CASSLDGMYEQYF
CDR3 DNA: TGTGCCAGCAGCTTAGACGGGATGTACGAGCAGTACTTC

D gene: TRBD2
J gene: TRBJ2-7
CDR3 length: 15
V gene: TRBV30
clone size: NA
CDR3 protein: CAWRTMWGGRDEQYF
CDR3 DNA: TGTGCCTGGAGGACCATGTGGGGTGGGAGGGACGAGCAGTACTTC

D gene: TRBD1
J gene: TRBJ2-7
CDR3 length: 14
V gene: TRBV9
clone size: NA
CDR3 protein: CASSVRDSSHEQYF
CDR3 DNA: TGTGCCAGCAGCGTCCGGGACAGCTCTCATGAGCAGTACTTC

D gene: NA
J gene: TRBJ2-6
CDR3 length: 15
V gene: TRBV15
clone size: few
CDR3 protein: CATSRDNSGANVLTF
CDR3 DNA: TGTGCCACCAGCAGAGACAACTCTGGGGCCAACGTCCTGACTTTC

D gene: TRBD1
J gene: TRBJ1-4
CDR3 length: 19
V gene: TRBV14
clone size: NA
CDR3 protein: CASSPWDRGTMMTNEKLFF
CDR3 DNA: TGTGCCAGCAGCCCGTGGGACAGGGGTACGATGATGACTAATGAAAAACTGTTTTTT

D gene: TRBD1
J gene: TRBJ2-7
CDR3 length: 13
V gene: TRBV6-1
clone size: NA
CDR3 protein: CASSERQGNEQYF
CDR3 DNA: TGTGCCAGCAGTGAGAGACAGGGGAACGAGCAGTACTTC

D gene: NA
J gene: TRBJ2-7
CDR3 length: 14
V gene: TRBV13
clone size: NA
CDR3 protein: CASSLRAQAFEQYF
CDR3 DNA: TGTGCCAGCAGCTTGAGGGCCCAGGCGTTTGAGCAGTACTTC

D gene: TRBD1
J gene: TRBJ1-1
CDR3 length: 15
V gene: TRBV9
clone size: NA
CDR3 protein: CASSGPGTGGTEAFF
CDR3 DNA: TGTGCCAGCAGCGGACCCGGGACAGGGGGAACTGAAGCTTTCTTT

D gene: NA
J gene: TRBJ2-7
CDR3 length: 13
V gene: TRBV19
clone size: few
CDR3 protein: CASSLQVTYEQYF
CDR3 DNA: TGTGCCAGTAGTCTACAGGTTACCTACGAGCAGTACTTC

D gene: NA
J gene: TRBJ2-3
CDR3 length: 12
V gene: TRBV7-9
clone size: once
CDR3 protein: CASSLGSGTQYF
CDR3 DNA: TGTGCCAGCAGCTTAGGGTCAGGTACGCAGTATTTT

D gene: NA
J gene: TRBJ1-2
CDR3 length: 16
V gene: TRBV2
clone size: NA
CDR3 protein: CASNEETMGLDYGYTF
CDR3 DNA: TGTGCCAGCAATGAAGAAACCATGGGGCTGGACTATGGCTACACCTTC

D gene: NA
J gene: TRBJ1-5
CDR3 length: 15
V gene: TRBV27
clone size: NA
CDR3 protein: CASSRGSLGNQPQHF
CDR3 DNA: TGTGCCAGCAGTCGCGGGAGCTTGGGGAATCAGCCCCAGCATTTT

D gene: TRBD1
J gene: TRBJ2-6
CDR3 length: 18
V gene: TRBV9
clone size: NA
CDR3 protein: CASSSRQGKVTGANVLTF
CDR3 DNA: TGTGCCAGCAGCTCCAGACAGGGAAAGGTGACTGGGGCCAACGTCCTGACTTTC

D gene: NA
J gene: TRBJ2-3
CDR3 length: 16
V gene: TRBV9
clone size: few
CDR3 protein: CASSVIWGASTDTQYF
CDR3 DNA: TGTGCCAGCAGCGTAATTTGGGGAGCTAGCACAGATACGCAGTATTTT

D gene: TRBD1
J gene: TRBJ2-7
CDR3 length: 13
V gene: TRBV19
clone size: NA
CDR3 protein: CASRGTDPYEQYF
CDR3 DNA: TGTGCCAGTAGGGGGACAGACCCGTACGAGCAGTACTTC

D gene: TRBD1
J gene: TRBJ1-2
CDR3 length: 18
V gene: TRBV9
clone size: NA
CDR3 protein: CASSASRDRGSRTYGYTF
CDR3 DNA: TGTGCCAGCAGCGCCTCCCGGGACAGGGGGTCGCGGACCTATGGCTACACCTTC

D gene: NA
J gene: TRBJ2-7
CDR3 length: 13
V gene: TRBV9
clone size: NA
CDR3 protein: CASSAGQSYEQYF
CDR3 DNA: TGTGCCAGCAGCGCCGGACAGTCCTACGAGCAGTACTTC

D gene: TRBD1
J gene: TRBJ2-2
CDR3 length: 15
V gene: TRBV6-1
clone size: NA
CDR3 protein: CASPTGGLNTGELFF
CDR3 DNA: TGTGCCAGTCCGACAGGGGGCCTAAACACCGGGGAGCTGTTTTTT

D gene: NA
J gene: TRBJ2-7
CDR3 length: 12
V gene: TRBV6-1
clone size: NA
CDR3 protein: CASSESGYEQYF
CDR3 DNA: TGTGCCAGCAGTGAATCAGGCTACGAGCAGTACTTC

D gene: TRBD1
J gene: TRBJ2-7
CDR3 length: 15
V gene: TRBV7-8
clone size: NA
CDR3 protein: CASSLGQGRAYEQYF
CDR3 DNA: TGTGCCAGCAGCTTGGGACAGGGCCGGGCCTACGAGCAGTACTTC

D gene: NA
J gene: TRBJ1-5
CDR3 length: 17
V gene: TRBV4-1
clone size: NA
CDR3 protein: CASSQDPTVLSNQPQHF
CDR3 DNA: TGCGCCAGCAGCCAAGACCCGACAGTGCTGAGCAATCAGCCCCAGCATTTT

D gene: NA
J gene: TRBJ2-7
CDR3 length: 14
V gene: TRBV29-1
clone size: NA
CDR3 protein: CSVEGRDTPYEQYF
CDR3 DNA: TGCAGCGTTGAGGGACGGGACACTCCCTACGAGCAGTACTTC

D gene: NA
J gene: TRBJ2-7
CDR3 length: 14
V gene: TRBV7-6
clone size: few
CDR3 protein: CASSPRVRSGEQYF
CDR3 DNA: TGTGCCAGCAGCCCCCGGGTCCGTTCGGGCGAGCAGTACTTC

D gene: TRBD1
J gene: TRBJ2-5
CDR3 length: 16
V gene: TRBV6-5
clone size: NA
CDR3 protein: CASSYVTTGLQETQYF
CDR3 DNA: TGTGCCAGCAGTTACGTAACGACAGGGCTACAAGAGACCCAGTACTTC

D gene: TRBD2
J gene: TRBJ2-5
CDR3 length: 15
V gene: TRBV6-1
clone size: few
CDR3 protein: CASSELAGGEETQYF
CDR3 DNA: TGTGCCAGCAGTGAACTAGCGGGGGGGGAAGAGACCCAGTACTTC

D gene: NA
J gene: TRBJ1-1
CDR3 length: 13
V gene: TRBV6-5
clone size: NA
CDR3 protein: CASSLQPDTEAFF
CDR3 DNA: TGTGCCAGCAGTTTACAGCCAGACACTGAAGCTTTCTTT

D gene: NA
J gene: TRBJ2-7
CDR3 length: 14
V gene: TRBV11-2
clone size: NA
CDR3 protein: CASSLVGGRGEQYF
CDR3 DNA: TGTGCCAGCAGCTTAGTTGGGGGAAGGGGGGAGCAGTACTTC

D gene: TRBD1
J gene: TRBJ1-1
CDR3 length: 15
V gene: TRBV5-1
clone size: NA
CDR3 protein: CASSTRQGRGTEAFF
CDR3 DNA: TGCGCCAGCAGCACCAGACAGGGGAGGGGTACTGAAGCTTTCTTT

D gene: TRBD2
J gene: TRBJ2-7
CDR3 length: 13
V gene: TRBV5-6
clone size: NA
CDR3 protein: CASSFVSGGEQYF
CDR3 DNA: TGTGCCAGCAGCTTTGTTAGCGGGGGCGAGCAGTACTTC

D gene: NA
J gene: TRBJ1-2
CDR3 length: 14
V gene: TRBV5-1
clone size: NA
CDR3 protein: CASSLEGARYGYTF
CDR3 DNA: TGCGCCAGCAGCTTGGAAGGGGCCCGCTATGGCTACACCTTC

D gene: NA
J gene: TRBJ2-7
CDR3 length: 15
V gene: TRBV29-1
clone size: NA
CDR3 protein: CSVVGWGESSYEQYF
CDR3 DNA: TGCAGCGTTGTCGGATGGGGGGAAAGCTCCTACGAGCAGTACTTC

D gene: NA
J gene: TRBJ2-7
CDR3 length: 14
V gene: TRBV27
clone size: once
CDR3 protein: CASSLSTALYEQYF
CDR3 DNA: TGTGCCAGCAGTTTGAGCACAGCTCTTTACGAGCAGTACTTC

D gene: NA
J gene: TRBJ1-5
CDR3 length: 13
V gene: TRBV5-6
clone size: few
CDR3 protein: CASSLGQGQPQHF
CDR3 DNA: TGTGCCAGCAGCTTGGGTCAGGGCCAGCCCCAGCATTTT

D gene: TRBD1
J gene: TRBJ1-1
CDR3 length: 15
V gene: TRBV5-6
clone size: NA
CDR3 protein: CASSSPDRGNTEAFF
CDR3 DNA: TGTGCCAGCAGCTCACCCGACAGGGGGAACACTGAAGCTTTCTTT

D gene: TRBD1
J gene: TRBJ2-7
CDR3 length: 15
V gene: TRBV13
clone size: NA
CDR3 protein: CASSFSGTGGYEQYF
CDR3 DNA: TGTGCCAGCAGCTTCTCCGGGACAGGGGGCTACGAGCAGTACTTC

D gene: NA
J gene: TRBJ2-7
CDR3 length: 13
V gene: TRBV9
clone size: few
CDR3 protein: CASSVGQASEQYF
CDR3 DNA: TGTGCCAGCAGCGTAGGACAGGCCTCCGAGCAGTACTTC

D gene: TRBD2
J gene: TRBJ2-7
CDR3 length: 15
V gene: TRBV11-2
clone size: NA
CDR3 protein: CASSLELAVTYEQYF
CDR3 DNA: TGTGCCAGCAGCTTAGAACTAGCGGTGACCTACGAGCAGTACTTC

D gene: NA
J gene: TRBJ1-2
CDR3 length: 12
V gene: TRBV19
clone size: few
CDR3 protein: CASSTGEYGYTF
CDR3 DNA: TGTGCCAGTAGTACAGGGGAGTATGGCTACACCTTC

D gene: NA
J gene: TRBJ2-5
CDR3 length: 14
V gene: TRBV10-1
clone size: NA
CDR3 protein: CASSESPGGETQYF
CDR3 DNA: TGCGCCAGCAGTGAGTCGCCAGGGGGGGAGACCCAGTACTTC